This T cell receptor beta chain was identified in a study of OX40 agonist ivuxolimab in advanced cancers. Whole-study context: Every 2 weeks, ivuxolimab was infused into the patients intravenously at between 0.01 and 10 mg/kg.

Regarding the study as a whole: Researchers did not establish what antigens the expanded peripheral T cells target.

The table came from immunoSEQ multiplex PCR; TCRdb's copy has only in-frame clones and leaves some out. This table holds roughly 64,000 clones, roughly 80% found once. The CDR3 contains 16 residues. With 7 bases clipped from V and 8 bases from J, the junction kept 14 bases outside the gene matches. CDR1 and CDR2 (germline): SGHAT, FQNNGV. To note about this clone: Its antigen is not identified.

The genes are TRBV11-2 and TRBJ2-2, with TRBD2 matching 9 bases. Source: CD4+ or CD8+ T cells sorted from blood, taken in a trial of the OX40 agonist ivuxolimab. This receptor was taken from an adult with an advanced solid tumor such as melanoma, head and neck, liver or kidney cancer. The CDR3 reads CASILFGTSLSGELFF. The CDR3 region has the DNA TGTGCCAGCATCCTTTTCGGGACTAGCCTTTCGGGGGAGCTGTTTTTT. Filled out from reference TRBV11-2 and TRBJ2-2, the complete variable domain reads EAGVAQSPRYKIIEKRQSVAFWCNPISGHATLYWYQQILGQGPKLLIQFQNNGVVDDSQLPKDRFSAERLKGVDSTLKIQPAKLEDSAVYLCASILFGTSLSGELFFGEGSRLTVL.